A selection of T cell receptor beta chains follows, all from one sample in a study of T-cell reconstitution after alpha-beta-depleted transplantation in children. One entry per CDR3 protein results from TCRdb running MiXCR on the PCR reads. The sample holds roughly 500,000 distinct CDR3 sequences, about 16% seen once. Sequencing used PBMCs from the stem cell graft donor, obtained from the stem cell graft. These receptors were obtained from a human donor who donated a stem cell graft to a child with acute lymphoblastic leukemia. The CDR3 runs from the conserved cysteine through the conserved F or W. Each record gives: V gene, D gene, J gene, clone size, CDR3 DNA, CDR3 protein. The D gene is left open where the match is weak. Clone size appears in some rows only: once, few, many, or a class for an expanded clone.

TRBV25-1	-	TRBJ2-5	few	TGTGCCAGCAGTGGTGGCAGGGAAGTTCTAGAGACCCAGTACTTC	CASSGGREVLETQYF
TRBV7-9	-	TRBJ2-7	few	TGTGCCAGCAGCCGGCGAGGGCTAGCGCCCTACGAGCAGTACTTC	CASSRRGLAPYEQYF
TRBV15	-	TRBJ2-1	-	TGTGCCACCAGCTTCGGTTCGCGGGGCAATGAGCAGTTCTTC	CATSFGSRGNEQFF
TRBV15	TRBD2	TRBJ2-7	-	TGTGCCACCAGCAGAGATAGGAAGCGGGGGGACTACGAGCAGTACTTC	CATSRDRKRGDYEQYF
TRBV6-5	TRBD2	TRBJ2-7	-	TGTGCCAGCAGTGTCGGCGGGAGGGTTCGTGAGCAGTACTTC	CASSVGGRVREQYF
TRBV20-1	TRBD2	TRBJ2-3	-	TGCAGTGCTAGAGATTTGGAACTAGCGGCAGATACGCAGTATTTT	CSARDLELAADTQYF
TRBV5-1	TRBD1	TRBJ2-7	-	TGCGCCAGCAGCTCGCGTCCCGGGACAGGGCAGGGGGAGTCCTACGAGCAGTACTTC	CASSSRPGTGQGESYEQYF
TRBV11-1	TRBD2	TRBJ2-2	-	TGTGCCAGCAGCTTATCCCCGGCTAGCGGGAGAAGGAACACCGGGGAGCTGTTTTTT	CASSLSPASGRRNTGELFF
TRBV20-1	-	TRBJ1-1	few	TGCAGTGCCAAAAGACAGGACACTGAAGCTTTCTTT	CSAKRQDTEAFF
TRBV7-2	TRBD2	TRBJ2-1	few	TGTGCCAGCAGCTTAGGGCTAGCGGGAAGGGTGCAGTTCTTC	CASSLGLAGRVQFF
TRBV7-9	TRBD1	TRBJ1-1	few	TGTGCCAGCAGCCCCGATTCCCCGACAGGGGAAGCTTTCTTT	CASSPDSPTGEAFF
TRBV5-1	-	TRBJ2-1	-	TGCGCCAGCAGCTTCCCCCGTGGAGGGAACTACAATGAGCAGTTCTTC	CASSFPRGGNYNEQFF
TRBV27	-	TRBJ1-1	few	TGTGCCAGCAGTTTACACAGGATGAACACTGAAGCTTTCTTT	CASSLHRMNTEAFF
TRBV4-1	-	TRBJ2-7	once	TGCGCCAGCAGCCAAGAACCGGGTCTTGGGCTCTACGAGCAGTACTTC	CASSQEPGLGLYEQYF
TRBV18	TRBD1	TRBJ1-2	-	TGTGCCAGCTCACCACCGGGACAGGGATTGGGCTACACCTTC	CASSPPGQGLGYTF
TRBV12-3/TRBV12-4	-	TRBJ2-1	-	TGTGCCAGCAGTTTAGCCAATACAGGGTTCTACGGGAAAAAGCAGTTCTTC	CASSLANTGFYGKKQFF
TRBV6-6	-	TRBJ1-4	few	TGTGCCAGCAGTTACCAGGAAGATGAAAAACTGTTTTTT	CASSYQEDEKLFF
TRBV4-1	-	TRBJ1-4	few	TGCGCCAGCAGCCAAGATGGCCAGCGGAATGAAAAACTGTTTTTT	CASSQDGQRNEKLFF
TRBV3-1	TRBD2	TRBJ2-4	-	TGTGCCAGCAGCCCGGGACTAGCGGGAGGGCCTAAAAACATTCAGTACTTC	CASSPGLAGGPKNIQYF
TRBV12-3/TRBV12-4	TRBD2	TRBJ2-4	-	TGTGCCAGCTGTTCTAGCGGGAATCGAGACAAAAACATTCAGTACTTC	CASCSSGNRDKNIQYF